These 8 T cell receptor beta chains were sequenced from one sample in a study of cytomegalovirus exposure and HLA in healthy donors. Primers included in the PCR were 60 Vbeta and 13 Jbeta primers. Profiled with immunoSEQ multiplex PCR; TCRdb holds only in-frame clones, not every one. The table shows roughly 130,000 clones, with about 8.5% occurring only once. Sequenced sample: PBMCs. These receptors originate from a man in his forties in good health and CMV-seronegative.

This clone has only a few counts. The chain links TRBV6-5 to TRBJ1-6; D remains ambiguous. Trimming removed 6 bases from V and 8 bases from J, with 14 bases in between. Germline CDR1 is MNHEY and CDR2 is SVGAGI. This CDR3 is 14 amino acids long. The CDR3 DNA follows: TGTGCCAGCAGCCTACAGCCGGAATATTCACCCCTCCACTTT. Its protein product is CASSLQPEYSPLHF.

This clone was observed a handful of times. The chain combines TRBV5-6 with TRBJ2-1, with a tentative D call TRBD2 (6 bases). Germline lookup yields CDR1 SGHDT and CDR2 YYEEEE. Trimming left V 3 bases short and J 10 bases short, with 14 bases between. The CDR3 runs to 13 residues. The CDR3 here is CASSSLARGEQFF. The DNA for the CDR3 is TGTGCCAGCAGCTCCCTTGCCCGGGGGGAGCAGTTCTTC. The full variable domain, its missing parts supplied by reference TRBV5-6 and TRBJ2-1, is DAGVTQSPTHLIKTRGQQVTLRCSPKSGHDTVSWYQQALGQGPQFIFQYYEEEERQRGNFPDRFSGHQFPNYSSELNVNALLLGDSALYLCASSSLARGEQFFGPGTRLTVL.

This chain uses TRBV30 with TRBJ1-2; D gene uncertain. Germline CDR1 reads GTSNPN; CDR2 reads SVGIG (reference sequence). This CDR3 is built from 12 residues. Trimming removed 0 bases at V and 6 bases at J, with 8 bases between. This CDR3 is CAWSVGGNGYTF. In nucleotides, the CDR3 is TGTGCCTGGAGTGTTGGAGGGAATGGCTACACCTTC.

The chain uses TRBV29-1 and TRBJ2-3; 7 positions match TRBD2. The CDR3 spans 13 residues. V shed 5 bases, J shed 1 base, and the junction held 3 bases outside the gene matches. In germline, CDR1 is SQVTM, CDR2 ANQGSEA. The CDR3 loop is CSVSRGGTDTQYF. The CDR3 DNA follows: TGCAGCGTTAGTCGGGGGGGCACAGATACGCAGTATTTT.

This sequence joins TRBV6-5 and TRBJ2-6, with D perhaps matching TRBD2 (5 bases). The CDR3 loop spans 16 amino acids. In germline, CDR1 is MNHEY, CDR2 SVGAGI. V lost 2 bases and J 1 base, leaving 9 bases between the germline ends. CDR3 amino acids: CASSYKDWSGANVLTF. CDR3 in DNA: TGTGCCAGCAGTTACAAGGACTGGTCTGGGGCCAACGTCCTGACTTTC.

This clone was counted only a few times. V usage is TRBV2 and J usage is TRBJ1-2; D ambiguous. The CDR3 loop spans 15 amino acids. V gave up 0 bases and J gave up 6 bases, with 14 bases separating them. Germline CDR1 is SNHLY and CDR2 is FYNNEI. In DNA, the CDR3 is TGTGCCAGCAGTGAAGCTTTAGCTGACTCAAATGGCTACACCTTC. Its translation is CASSEALADSNGYTF.

The DNA for the CDR3 is TGCGCCAGCAGCTCAGAACAGAATTCACCCCTCCACTTT. Its protein is CASSSEQNSPLHF. The V and J genes are TRBV5-1 and TRBJ1-6; D remains unclear. Looked up from germline, CDR1 is SGHRS and CDR2 is YFSETQ. This CDR3 contains 13 residues. V lost 3 bases and J lost 7, with 8 bases in between.

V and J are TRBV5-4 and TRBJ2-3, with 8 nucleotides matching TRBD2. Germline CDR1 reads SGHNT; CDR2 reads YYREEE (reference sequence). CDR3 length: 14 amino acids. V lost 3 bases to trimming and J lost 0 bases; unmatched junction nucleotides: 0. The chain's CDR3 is CASSSGGSTDTQYF. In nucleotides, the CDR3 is TGTGCCAGCAGCTCGGGGGGGAGCACAGATACGCAGTATTTT.